Included here is one T cell receptor beta chain sequence, with context. Its antigen is not identified. PCR replicates performed on unsorted PBMC used approximately 300 ng DNA, about 30,000 T cell genomes. Assay: immunoSEQ multiplex PCR; the TCRdb copy retains only in-frame clones and omits some. This table has 450,000 to 500,000 clones, approximately 80% appearing once. Looked up from germline, CDR1 is SGDLS and CDR2 is YYNGEE. Trimming stripped 4 bases from V and 5 bases from J, with 16 bases between. The CDR3 runs 14 residues. The data are from a study of shared clonotypes between healthy human individuals. Study-wide points: Genetic and exposure-history diversity was limited by the few donors.

V and J are TRBV9 and TRBJ2-7, with D possibly TRBD1 on 5 matching bases. Material for sequencing was PBMCs. The receptor was isolated from a woman aged 40-49 years in good health. Some clones in this sample may be carry-over from other donors' samples. The CDR3 here is CASSPLPGRDEQYF. The CDR3 nucleotides read TGTGCCAGCAGCCCCCTCCCTGGCAGGGACGAGCAGTACTTC.